This is a list of T cell receptor beta chains from one sample in a study of CD8 T cells in Susac syndrome. Each CDR3 protein gets one entry after TCRdb re-called the immunoSEQ multiplex PCR reads with MiXCR. The sample holds roughly 150,000 distinct CDR3 sequences, roughly 95% seen once. The sequenced sample was CD8+ T cells from PBMCs. All receptors come from a human donor with multiple sclerosis. The CDR3 runs from the conserved cysteine through the conserved F or W. Fields, in order: J gene, V gene, clone size, D gene, CDR3 protein, CDR3 DNA. A D gene is named only where the DNA matches it firmly. Where a row states a size, it is once, few, many or the class of an expanded clone; other rows omit it.

TRBJ2-3 TRBV27 . TRBD2 CASSPKDGGALTDTQYF TGTGCCAGCAGCCCGAAAGACGGGGGGGCCCTCACAGATACGCAGTATTTT
TRBJ1-5 TRBV19 . . CASRSDGVSNQPQHF TGTGCCAGTAGGTCGGACGGCGTTAGCAATCAGCCCCAGCATTTT
TRBJ2-1 TRBV5-1 . TRBD1 CASRDRDHNEQFF TGCGCCAGCCGGGACAGGGACCACAATGAGCAGTTCTTC
TRBJ2-5 TRBV4-1 . TRBD2 CASSQGPGGQETQYF TGCGCCAGCAGCCAAGGGCCGGGGGGGCAAGAGACCCAGTACTTC
TRBJ2-1 TRBV15 once . CATSRNDRNEQFF TGTGCCACCAGCAGAAATGATAGGAATGAGCAGTTCTTC
TRBJ2-3 TRBV12-3/TRBV12-4 . TRBD1 CASSKTAGGSDTQYF TGTGCCAGCAGTAAAACTGCAGGGGGATCAGATACGCAGTATTTT
TRBJ2-1 TRBV27 . TRBD2 CASSSSGGPYNEQFF TGTGCCAGCAGTTCTAGCGGGGGGCCGTACAATGAGCAGTTCTTC
TRBJ1-5 TRBV7-6 once . CASSSISGEQPQHF TGTGCCAGCAGCTCAATCTCAGGGGAGCAGCCCCAGCATTTT
TRBJ2-5 TRBV5-6 . . CASMAGAGDGGQETQYF TGTGCCAGCATGGCCGGGGCAGGGGACGGAGGCCAAGAGACCCAGTACTTC
TRBJ2-5 TRBV29-1 . TRBD2 CSVEKRGPVETQYF TGCAGCGTTGAAAAGCGGGGGCCCGTCGAGACCCAGTACTTC